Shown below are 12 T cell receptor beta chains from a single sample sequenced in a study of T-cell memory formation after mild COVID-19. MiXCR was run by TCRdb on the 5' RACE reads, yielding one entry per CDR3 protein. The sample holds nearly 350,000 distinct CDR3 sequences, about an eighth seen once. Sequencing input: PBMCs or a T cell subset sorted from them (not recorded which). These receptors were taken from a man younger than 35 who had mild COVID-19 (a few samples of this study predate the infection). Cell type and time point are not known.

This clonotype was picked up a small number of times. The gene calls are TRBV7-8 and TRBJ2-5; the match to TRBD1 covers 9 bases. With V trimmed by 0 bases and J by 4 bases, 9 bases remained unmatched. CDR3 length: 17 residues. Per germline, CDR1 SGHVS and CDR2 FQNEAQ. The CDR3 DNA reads TGTGCCAGCAGCTTAGCGCGGGACAGGGCAGCAGTAGAGACCCAGTACTTC. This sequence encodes CASSLARDRAAVETQYF.

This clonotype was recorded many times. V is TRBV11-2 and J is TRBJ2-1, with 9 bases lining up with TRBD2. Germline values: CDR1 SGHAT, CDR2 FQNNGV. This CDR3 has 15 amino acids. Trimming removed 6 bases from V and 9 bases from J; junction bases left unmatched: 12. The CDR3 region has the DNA TGTGCCAGCAGTCCCCTCGGACTAGCGATGGGTGAGCAGTTCTTC. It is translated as CASSPLGLAMGEQFF.

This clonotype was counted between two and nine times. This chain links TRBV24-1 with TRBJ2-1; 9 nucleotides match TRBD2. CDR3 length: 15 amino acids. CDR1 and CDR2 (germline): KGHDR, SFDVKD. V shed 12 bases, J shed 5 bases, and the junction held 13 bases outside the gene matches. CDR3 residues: CAAGGVDSLNNEQFF. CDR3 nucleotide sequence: TGTGCCGCGGGGGGGGTGGACAGCCTTAACAATGAGCAGTTCTTC.

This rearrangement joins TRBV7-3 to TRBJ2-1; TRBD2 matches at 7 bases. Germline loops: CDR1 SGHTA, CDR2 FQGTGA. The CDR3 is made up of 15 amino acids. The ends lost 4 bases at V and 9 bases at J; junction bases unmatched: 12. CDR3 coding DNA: TGTGCCAGCAGCTCAACCTCTGGACTAGGCGGTGAGCAGTTCTTC. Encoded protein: CASSSTSGLGGEQFF.

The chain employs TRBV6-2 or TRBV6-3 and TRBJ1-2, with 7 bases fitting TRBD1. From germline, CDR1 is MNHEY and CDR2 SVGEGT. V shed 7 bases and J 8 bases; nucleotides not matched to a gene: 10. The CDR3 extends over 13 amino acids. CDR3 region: CASNWLGGDGYTF. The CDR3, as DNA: TGTGCCAGCAACTGGTTAGGGGGCGACGGCTACACCTTC.

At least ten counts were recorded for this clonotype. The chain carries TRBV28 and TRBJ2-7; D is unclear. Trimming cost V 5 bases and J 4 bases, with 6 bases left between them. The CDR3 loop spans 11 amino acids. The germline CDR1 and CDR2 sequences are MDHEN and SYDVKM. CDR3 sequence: CASSGLYEQYV. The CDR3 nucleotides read TGTGCCAGCAGTGGGTTATACGAGCAGTACGTC.

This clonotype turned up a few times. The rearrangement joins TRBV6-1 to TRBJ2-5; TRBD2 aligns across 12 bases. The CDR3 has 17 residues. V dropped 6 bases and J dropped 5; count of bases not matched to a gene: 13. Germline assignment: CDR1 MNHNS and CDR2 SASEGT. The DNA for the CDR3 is TGTGCCAGCAGAAGAGGCAAGGCTAGCGGGGGGGATGAGACCCAGTACTTC. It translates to CASRRGKASGGDETQYF.

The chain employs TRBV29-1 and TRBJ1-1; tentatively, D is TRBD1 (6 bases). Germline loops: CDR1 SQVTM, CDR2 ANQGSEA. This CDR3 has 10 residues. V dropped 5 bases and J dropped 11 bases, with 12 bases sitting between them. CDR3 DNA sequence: TGCAGCGTTCAACAGGGTACGGCTTTCTTT. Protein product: CSVQQGTAFF.

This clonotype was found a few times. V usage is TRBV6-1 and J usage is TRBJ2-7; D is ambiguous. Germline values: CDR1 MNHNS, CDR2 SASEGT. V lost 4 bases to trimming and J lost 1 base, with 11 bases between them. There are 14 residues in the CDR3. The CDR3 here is CASSVLTGSYEQYF. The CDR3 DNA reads TGTGCCAGCAGTGTGTTAACGGGTTCCTACGAGCAGTACTTC.

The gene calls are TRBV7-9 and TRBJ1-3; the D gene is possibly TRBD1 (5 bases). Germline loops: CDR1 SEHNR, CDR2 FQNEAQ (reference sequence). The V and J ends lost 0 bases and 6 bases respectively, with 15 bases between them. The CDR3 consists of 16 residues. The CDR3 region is CASSLAGTAVLNTIYF. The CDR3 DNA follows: TGTGCCAGCAGCTTAGCCGGGACGGCCGTGTTAAACACCATATATTTT.

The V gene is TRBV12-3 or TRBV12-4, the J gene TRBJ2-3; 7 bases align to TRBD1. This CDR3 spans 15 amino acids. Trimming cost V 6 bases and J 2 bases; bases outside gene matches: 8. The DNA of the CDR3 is TGTGCCAGCAGCCGACAGGGCGCCAACACAGATACGCAGTATTTT. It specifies CASSRQGANTDTQYF.

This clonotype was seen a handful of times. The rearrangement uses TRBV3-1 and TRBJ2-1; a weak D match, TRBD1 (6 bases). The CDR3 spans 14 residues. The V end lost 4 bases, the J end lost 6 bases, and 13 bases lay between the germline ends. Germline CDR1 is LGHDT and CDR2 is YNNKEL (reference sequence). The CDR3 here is CASSRAGVSNEQFF. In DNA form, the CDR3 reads TGTGCCAGCAGCCGGGCAGGGGTGAGCAATGAGCAGTTCTTC.